A selection of T cell receptor beta chains follows, all from one sample in a study of shared clonotypes between healthy human individuals. Sequenced by immunoSEQ multiplex PCR; TCRdb stores in-frame clones only, minus some. The sample includes approximately 530,000 clones, roughly 95% of them seen just once. The sequencing input was naive CD4+ T cells sorted from blood. All receptors derive from a woman aged 25 to 39 in good health. Both conserved end residues are trimmed from each CDR3. Fields, in order: clone size, V gene, CDR3 protein. Expanded clones get a size class; other rows say once, few or many, or leave the size out.

once,TRBV5-1,ASSYGGRSSSYEQY
NA,TRBV7-8,ASSLRGRAGRYKNTEAF
NA,TRBV7-2,ASSLGSGANVLT
NA,TRBV7-2,ASSHGGWGADDSNQPQH
NA,TRBV7-2,ASSRPTSGNYYEQY
NA,TRBV5-1,ASSLRGSGGYT
NA,TRBV5-5,ASSFIGVEQF
NA,TRBV7-8,ASSLRDLSYEQY
NA,TRBV2,ASSEVRDEQY
NA,TRBV20-1,SARVNEKLF
NA,TRBV28,ASKGSGISSYNEQF
NA,TRBV10-3,AIGRGTGQETQY
NA,TRBV5-1,ASSWGLWDTKRGEY
NA,TRBV29-1,SVEGRREEKLF
NA,TRBV4-1,ASSQDIVPSGFLGGQETQY
NA,TRBV9,ASSVALPSGYEAYNEQF
NA,TRBV5-1,ASSPGTLSNQPQH
NA,TRBV7-2,ASSRGTGDSYEQY
NA,TRBV19,ASKPGGKNTGELF
NA,TRBV5-4,ASSLGTDNEKLF